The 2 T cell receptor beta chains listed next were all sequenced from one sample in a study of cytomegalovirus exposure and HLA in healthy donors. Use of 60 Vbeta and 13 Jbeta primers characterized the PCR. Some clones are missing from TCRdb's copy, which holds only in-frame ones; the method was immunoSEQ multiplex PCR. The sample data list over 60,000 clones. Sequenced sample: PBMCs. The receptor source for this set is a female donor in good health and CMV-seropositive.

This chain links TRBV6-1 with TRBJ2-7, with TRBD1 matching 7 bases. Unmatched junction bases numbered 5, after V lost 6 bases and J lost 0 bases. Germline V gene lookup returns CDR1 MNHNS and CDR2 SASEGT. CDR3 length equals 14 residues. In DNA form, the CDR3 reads TGTGCCAGCAGCACGGACAGGACCTCCTACGAGCAGTACTTC. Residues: CASSTDRTSYEQYF.

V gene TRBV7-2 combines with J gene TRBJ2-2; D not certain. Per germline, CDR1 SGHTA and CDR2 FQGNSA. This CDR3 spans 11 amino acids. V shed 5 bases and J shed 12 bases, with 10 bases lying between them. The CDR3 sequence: CASSATSKLFF. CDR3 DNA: TGTGCCAGCAGCGCCACATCGAAGCTGTTTTTT.